This T cell receptor beta chain was sequenced for a study of identical twins. The V gene's germline CDR1 is SGHTA and CDR2 FQGTGA. V dropped 2 bases and J dropped 9 bases, with 8 bases sitting between them. This CDR3 has 12 amino acids. One entry per CDR3 protein, called by TCRdb with MiXCR from the 5' RACE reads. Among roughly 540,000 distinct CDR3 sequences listed, less than 25% were seen once. A further study also used this sample, focusing on T cells expressing NK-cell markers. That source notes: HCMV seropositivity characterized seven of the eight sequenced donors, and seronegativity one.

The sequence derives from a woman younger than 35 in good health. Sequencing was carried out using CD4+ T cells sorted from blood. This chain uses TRBV7-3 with TRBJ2-1; D gene uncertain. The CDR3 DNA follows: TGTGCCAGCAGCTTAGATGCCGGTGAGCAGTTCTTC. Its protein product is CASSLDAGEQFF.